This is a list of T cell receptor beta chains from one sample in a study of blood T cell repertoires in COVID-19. The table came from immunoSEQ multiplex PCR; TCRdb's copy has only in-frame clones and leaves some out. The table lists 160,000 or so clones, more than 65% of them singletons. Sequenced sample: peripheral blood. Receptors originate from a woman aged 45-60 years with acute or convalescent COVID-19. The CDR3 runs from the conserved cysteine through the conserved F or W. A D gene is named only where the DNA matches it firmly. Some rows mark clone size as missing; the rest say once, few, many or name a class of expanded clone.

>TRBJ1-5|TRBV4-2|.|.
CASSQGGLSNQPQHF
TGTGCCAGCAGCCAAGGGGGGCTCAGCAATCAGCCCCAGCATTTT
>TRBJ2-3|TRBV13|.|.
CASSSSERRVDTQYF
TGTGCCAGCAGCTCCAGCGAGAGAAGAGTAGATACGCAGTATTTT
>TRBJ2-6|TRBV5-1|once|TRBD1
CASSQGGQGRPGANVLTF
TGCGCCAGCAGCCAGGGTGGACAGGGGAGACCTGGGGCCAACGTCCTGACTTTC
>TRBJ1-2|TRBV20-1|few|.
CSASQGYGYTF
TGCAGTGCTTCCCAGGGGTATGGCTACACCTTC
>TRBJ1-6|TRBV7-2|once|.
CASSVTTLNERNSPLHF
TGTGCCAGCAGCGTGACGACCCTTAATGAGCGGAATTCACCCCTCCACTTT
>TRBJ1-5|TRBV20-1|few|.
CSASDSGSNQPQHF
TGCAGTGCTAGTGATTCAGGGTCCAACCAGCCCCAGCATTTT
>TRBJ2-6|TRBV15|.|.
CATSRVGLPGANVLTF
TGTGCCACCAGCAGAGTTGGGCTGCCTGGGGCCAACGTCCTGACTTTC
>TRBJ2-5|TRBV5-4|.|TRBD2
CASSFTGGETQYF
TGTGCCAGCAGCTTTACGGGGGGGGAGACCCAGTACTTC
>TRBJ2-7|TRBV5-6|.|.
CASSSRWASSYEQYF
TGTGCCAGCAGCTCCCGGTGGGCCAGCTCCTACGAGCAGTACTTC
>TRBJ1-1|TRBV3-1/TRBV3-2|.|.
CASSPSMGPTEAFF
TGTGCCAGCAGCCCAAGTATGGGGCCCACTGAAGCTTTCTTT
>TRBJ1-6|TRBV3-1/TRBV3-2|.|TRBD1
CASSHRDRNSPLHF
TGTGCCAGCAGCCATAGGGACAGGAATTCACCCCTCCACTTT
>TRBJ2-7|TRBV7-9|.|.
CASSPGFYYEQYF
TGTGCCAGCAGTCCAGGGTTTTACTACGAGCAGTACTTC
>TRBJ2-5|TRBV7-2|.|.
CASSFSWGEETQYF
TGTGCCAGCAGCTTTTCCTGGGGGGAAGAGACCCAGTACTTC
>TRBJ2-3|TRBV28|few|.
CASSSVGGSTDTQYF
TGTGCCAGCAGTTCCGTAGGGGGTAGCACAGATACGCAGTATTTT
>TRBJ2-6|TRBV6-5|.|.
CASSYWRTGANVLTF
TGTGCCAGCAGTTACTGGAGGACTGGGGCCAACGTCCTGACTTTC
>TRBJ2-3|TRBV5-5|.|.
CASREQGSSTDTQYF
TGTGCCAGCCGTGAACAGGGTTCTAGCACAGATACGCAGTATTTT
>TRBJ1-1|TRBV18|.|TRBD1
CASSPGTGVDTEAFF
TGTGCCAGCTCACCCGGGACAGGGGTAGACACTGAAGCTTTCTTT
>TRBJ1-1|TRBV7-8|few|.
CASSPFLTATMNTEAFF
TGTGCCAGCAGCCCATTCCTTACAGCTACGATGAACACTGAAGCTTTCTTT
>TRBJ2-1|TRBV27|once|TRBD2
CASSLSTSGKQFF
TGTGCCAGCAGTTTATCGACTAGCGGAAAGCAGTTCTTC
>TRBJ1-3|TRBV7-8|.|.
CASSLVGGNSGNTIYF
TGTGCCAGCAGCTTAGTTGGAGGGAACTCTGGAAACACCATATATTTT